The clone carrying this TCR beta chain was seen only a few times. What it recognizes is unknown. The repertoire was sequenced with immunoSEQ multiplex PCR; TCRdb's copy has only in-frame clones and lacks some. Here the sample spans 80,000 to 85,000 clones, roughly 89% being singletons. This sample stems from a study of graft-versus-host responses after intestinal transplantation. Study-level results: High graft-versus-host to host-versus-graft T cell clonal ratios marked allografts of patients with graft-donor macrochimerism. Ileal or blood samples showed some GvH clones first, and such clones were also found in recipient marrow.

The CDR3 contains 17 residues. In germline, CDR1 is LGHNA, CDR2 YSLEER. V was pared by 1 base and J by 0 bases, with 5 bases of the junction left unmatched. This chain links TRBV4-3 with TRBJ2-7; TRBD1 aligns across 11 bases. This sequence was found in a human donor who received an intestinal transplant. The specimen comprised unstimulated CD4+ T cells sorted from spleen or lymph node cells, sampled before intestinal transplant. This chain's CDR3 is CASSQAWTGGISYEQYF. CDR3 DNA sequence: TGCGCCAGCAGCCAAGCCTGGACAGGGGGCATCTCCTACGAGCAGTACTTC.